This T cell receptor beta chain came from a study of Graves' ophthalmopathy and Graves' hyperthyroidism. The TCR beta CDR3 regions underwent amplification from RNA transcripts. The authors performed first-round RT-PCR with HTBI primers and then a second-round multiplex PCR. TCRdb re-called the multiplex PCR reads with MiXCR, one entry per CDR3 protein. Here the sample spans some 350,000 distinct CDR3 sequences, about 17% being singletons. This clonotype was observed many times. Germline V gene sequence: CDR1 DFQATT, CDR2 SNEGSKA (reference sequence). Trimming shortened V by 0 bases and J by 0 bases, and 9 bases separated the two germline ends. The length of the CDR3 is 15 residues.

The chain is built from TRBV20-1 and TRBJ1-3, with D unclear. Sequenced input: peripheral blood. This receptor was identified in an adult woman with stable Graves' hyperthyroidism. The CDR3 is CSARDKAGSGNTIYF. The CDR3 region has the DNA TGCAGTGCTAGAGATAAGGCAGGCTCTGGAAACACCATATATTTT.